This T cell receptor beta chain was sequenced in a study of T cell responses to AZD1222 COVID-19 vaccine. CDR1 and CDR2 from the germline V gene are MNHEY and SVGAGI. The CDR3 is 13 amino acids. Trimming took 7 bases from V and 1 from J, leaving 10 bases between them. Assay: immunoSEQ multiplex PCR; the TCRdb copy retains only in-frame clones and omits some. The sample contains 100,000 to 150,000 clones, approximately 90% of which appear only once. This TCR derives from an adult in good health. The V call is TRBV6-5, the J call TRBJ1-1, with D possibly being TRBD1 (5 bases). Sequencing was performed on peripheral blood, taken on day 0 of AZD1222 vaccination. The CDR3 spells CASIVGGNTEAFF. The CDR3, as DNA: TGTGCCAGCATAGTTGGGGGGAACACTGAAGCTTTCTTT.